This TCR beta chain was profiled in a study of cytotoxic CD8 clonotypes in ibrutinib-treated CLL. Libraries were prepared by immunoSEQ multiplex PCR; TCRdb keeps only in-frame clonotypes and omits some of them. The sample includes some 200,000 clones, roughly 65% of them seen just once. Germline assignment: CDR1 SSHAT and CDR2 FNYEAQ (reference sequence). The CDR3 sequence is 14 residues long. On this clone itself: Its matching antigen is unknown. Germline is not matched at one junction end, which may reflect a read error.

Notes on the study in general: While tracking circulating CD8+ T-cell counts, baseline clonality exceeded that of age-matched healthy donors. The times at which samples were taken varied between sustained-remission and progressing patients.

The V and J genes are TRBV7-7 and TRBJ2-2; 7 nucleotides match TRBD1. The TCR originated in a human donor with chronic lymphocytic leukemia. This sample comprised PBMCs, obtained after 12 months of ibrutinib treatment. The CDR3 coding sequence is TGTGCTAGCAGCCTCACAGGGGTCACCGGGGAGCTGTTTTTT. Protein product: CASSLTGVTGELFF. Complete variable domain (other parts from reference TRBV7-7 and TRBJ2-2): GAGVSQSPRYKVTKRGQDVTLRCDPISSHATLYWYQQALGQGPEFLTYFNYEAQPDKSGLPSDRFSAERPEGSISTLTIQRTEQRDSAMYRCASSLTGVTGELFFGEGSRLTVL.